A single sample gave rise to the 25 T cell receptor beta chains below, sequenced in a study of shared clonotypes between healthy human individuals. Generated by immunoSEQ multiplex PCR, the TCRdb table keeps only in-frame clones and is missing some. The sample holds roughly 2.2 million clones; around 92% are singletons and the top ten take 0.37%. The sample was naive CD4+ T cells from PBMCs. Subset: CD45RA+ positively selected. The receptors come from a man between 18 and 29 years old in good health. Some clones in this sample may be carry-over from other donors' samples.

Notes on this clone: The sample holds other DNA sequences that translate to the same CDR3. The chain links TRBV27 to TRBJ2-7; D may match TRBD1 or TRBD2 (5 bases each). The CDR3 contains 12 residues. V lost 2 bases, J lost 3 bases, and 5 bases lay in between. Per the germline V gene, CDR1 is MNHEY and CDR2 is SMNVEV (reference sequence). In DNA, the CDR3 is TGTGCCAGCAGTTTAGGGGGCTACGAGCAGTACTTC. It yields the protein CASSLGGYEQYF.

The chain is built from TRBV5-1 and TRBJ2-5, with 8 bases fitting TRBD1. CDR1 and CDR2 (germline): SGHRS, YFSETQ. CDR3 length equals 15 residues. V lost 3 bases, J lost 5 bases, and 9 bases stayed unmatched. As DNA, the CDR3 is TGCGCCAGCAGCTCCTCAGGGGGCGACGGGGAGACCCAGTACTTC. Translated: CASSSSGGDGETQYF.

In nucleotides, the CDR3 is TGTGCCAGCAGCTTTCGAACAGGGAACACTGAAGCTTTCTTT. This translates into CASSFRTGNTEAFF. The genes are TRBV5-4 and TRBJ1-1, with D possibly matching TRBD1 (5 bases). The V end was cut by 2 bases, the J end by 1 base, with 9 bases between. The CDR3 has 14 residues. Germline CDR1 and CDR2: SGHNT and YYREEE (reference sequence).

Only one count was recorded for this clone. The CDR3 bases are TGTGCCAGCAGTTTATTGGGACAGGGGTCGGAGTCGAGCTCCTACAATGAGCAGTTCTTC. Translation gives CASSLLGQGSESSSYNEQFF. The gene calls are TRBV28 and TRBJ2-1, with 10 bases aligning to TRBD1. Germline V gene data show CDR1 as MDHEN and CDR2 as SYDVKM. The CDR3 extends over 20 amino acids. Losses at the gene ends were 1 base for V and 0 bases for J; bases not matched to a gene: 12.

The chain employs TRBV7-9 and TRBJ2-2; tentatively, D is TRBD2 (6 bases). This CDR3 has 17 residues. CDR1 is SEHNR, CDR2 FQNEAQ, per germline (reference sequence). The germline V and J ends were trimmed by 7 bases and 0 bases, with 18 bases remaining between them. The CDR3 nucleotides read TGTGCCAGCAACTACCCGAAGGGCGGGGCGAACACCGGGGAGCTGTTTTTT. As protein: CASNYPKGGANTGELFF.

The chain joins TRBV6-1 to TRBJ1-4; tentatively, D is TRBD1 (5 bases). The V end was cut by 1 base, the J end by 0 bases, with 9 bases between. Germline CDR1 reads MNHNS; CDR2 reads SASEGT. CDR3 length: 16 amino acids. CDR3 sequence reads: CASSEEWTSTNEKLFF. The CDR3 bases are TGTGCCAGCAGTGAAGAGTGGACATCAACTAATGAAAAACTGTTTTTT.

The CDR3 reads CASSLSQATYEQYF. The DNA of the CDR3 is TGCGCCAGCAGCTTGTCCCAGGCCACCTACGAGCAGTACTTC. The rearrangement links TRBV5-1 to TRBJ2-7; D unresolved. With 1 base removed from V and 2 bases from J, the gap between germline ends came to 10 bases. CDR3 length equals 14 residues. Germline CDR1 SGHRS, CDR2 YFSETQ.

This sequence joins TRBV29-1 and TRBJ2-3, with D perhaps matching TRBD1 (5 bases). Germline V gives CDR1 SQVTM, CDR2 ANQGSEA. The CDR3 contains 13 residues. V shed 4 bases and J shed 2 bases, with 10 bases lying between them. The CDR3 protein is CSVGYRSTDTQYF. As DNA, the CDR3 is TGCAGCGTTGGATACAGGTCCACAGATACGCAGTATTTT.

The V and J genes are TRBV2 and TRBJ2-2, with 9 nucleotides matching TRBD1. The CDR3 has 15 residues. Per germline, CDR1 SNHLY and CDR2 FYNNEI. The V and J ends lost 7 bases and 4 bases, in that order; junction bases with no gene match: 7. For the CDR3, the DNA is TGTGCCAGCAATGGACAGGGGATAAGCACCGGGGAGCTGTTTTTT. Translated: CASNGQGISTGELFF. The variable domain in full, with the rest retrieved from reference TRBV2 and TRBJ2-2, is EPEVTQTPSHQVTQMGQEVILRCVPISNHLYFYWYRQILGQKVEFLVSFYNNEISEKSEIFDDQFSVERPDGSNFTLKIRSTKLEDSAMYFCASNGQGISTGELFFGEGSRLTVL.

The chain recombines TRBV5-1 with TRBJ2-1; 9 nucleotides agree with TRBD1. The germline gives CDR1 SGHRS, CDR2 YFSETQ. J gave up 5 bases and V 2 bases, and 2 bases lay outside the gene matches. This CDR3 is 14 amino acids long. CDR3 sequence reads: CASSFDRGDNEQFF. The CDR3 DNA reads TGCGCCAGCAGCTTTGACAGGGGGGACAATGAGCAGTTCTTC.

This clone was seen a handful of times. The V gene is TRBV19, the J gene TRBJ1-1, with 7 bases aligning to TRBD1. The CDR3 covers 13 residues. CDR1 is LNHDA and CDR2 is SQIVND in the germline V gene (reference sequence). After removal of 8 bases from V and 3 bases from J, the junction contained 6 bases not matched to a gene. CDR3 coding DNA: TGTGCCAGTGCAAGGGGGCGAGACACTGAAGCTTTCTTT. Translated, it gives CASARGRDTEAFF. Together with reference TRBV19 and TRBJ1-1, the CDR3 gives the full variable domain: DGGITQSPKYLFRKEGQNVTLSCEQNLNHDAMYWYRQDPGQGLRLIYYSQIVNDFQKGDIAEGYSVSREKKESFPLTVTSAQKNPTAFYLCASARGRDTEAFFGQGTRLTVV.

This clone was seen more than once but under ten times. The chain employs TRBV6-6 and TRBJ2-1; D perhaps matches TRBD1 (6 bases). The CDR3 has 11 amino acids. V was pared by 10 bases and J by 4 bases, with 8 bases between. CDR1 and CDR2 from the germline V gene are MNHNY and SVGAGI (reference sequence). The CDR3 DNA sequence: TGTGCCACGACAGGTTACAATGAGCAGTTCTTC. It codes for CATTGYNEQFF.

This chain connects TRBV29-1 to TRBJ2-1, with D perhaps matching TRBD1 (5 bases). V lost 2 bases to trimming and J lost 10 bases, with 15 bases between them. This CDR3 region has 13 residues. Germline-derived CDR1 and CDR2 are SQVTM and ANQGSEA. The CDR3 nucleotides are TGCAGCGTTGAACTGGACATTCGAGGCGAGCAGTTCTTC. Encoded protein: CSVELDIRGEQFF.

The chain recombines TRBV15 with TRBJ2-5; unclear D gene. The CDR3 runs 14 residues. With 2 bases removed from V and 1 base from J, the gap between germline ends came to 8 bases. Germline CDR1 and CDR2: LNHNV and YYDKDF (reference sequence). Here the CDR3 reads CATSRRTLQETQYF. CDR3 in DNA: TGTGCCACCAGCAGACGGACCCTCCAAGAGACCCAGTACTTC.

The V gene is TRBV7-2, the J gene TRBJ2-1; D unresolved. Germline V lookup: CDR1 SGHTA, CDR2 FQGNSA. The CDR3 contains 15 residues. The germline V and J ends were trimmed by 2 bases and 9 bases, with 17 bases remaining between them. This CDR3 is CASSLYSTVGGEQFF. DNA of the CDR3: TGTGCCAGCAGCTTATACAGTACCGTGGGCGGTGAGCAGTTCTTC.

J is TRBJ2-3 and V is TRBV27; D ambiguous. CDR3 length: 13 residues. CDR1 and CDR2 (germline): MNHEY, SMNVEV (reference sequence). V was pared by 6 bases and J by 7 bases, with 14 bases between. CDR3 nucleotides: TGTGCCAGCAGCCCGAGTGTGGGGAATACGCAGTATTTT. This codes for CASSPSVGNTQYF.

The chain couples TRBV29-1 to TRBJ1-4; D might be TRBD1 (5 bases). The CDR3 consists of 12 residues. V lost 6 bases to trimming and J lost 8 bases, with 13 bases between them. From germline, CDR1 is SQVTM and CDR2 ANQGSEA. Here the CDR3 reads CSVGSYREKLFF. CDR3 DNA sequence: TGCAGCGTAGGGTCCTACAGGGAAAAACTGTTTTTT. The variable domain in full, completed from reference TRBV29-1 and TRBJ1-4, reads SAVISQKPSRDICQRGTSLTIQCQVDSQVTMMFWYRQQPGQSLTLIATANQGSEATYESGFVIDKFPISRPNLTFSTLTVSNMSPEDSSIYLCSVGSYREKLFFGSGTQLSVL.

CDR3: CASSAGGRLTGELFF. DNA of the CDR3: TGTGCCAGCAGTGCGGGCGGGAGGTTAACCGGGGAGCTGTTTTTT. The V gene is TRBV28, the J gene TRBJ2-2; 8 nucleotides align to TRBD2. V dropped 5 bases and J dropped 5; count of bases not matched to a gene: 7. CDR1 MDHEN and CDR2 SYDVKM come from the germline V gene. This CDR3 is built from 15 residues.

The rearrangement links TRBV15 to TRBJ2-7; D remains unclear. CDR3 length: 17 amino acids. CDR1 LNHNV and CDR2 YYDKDF come from the germline V gene (reference sequence). Trimming took off 0 bases at V and 1 base at J, with 16 bases between the two ends. CDR3 DNA sequence: TGTGCCACCAGCAGAGATTATAACCCTCGGAGTTCCTACGAGCAGTACTTC. Its protein product is CATSRDYNPRSSYEQYF.

The gene calls are TRBV4-1 and TRBJ2-3; D remains unclear. Germline V gene sequence: CDR1 MGHRA, CDR2 YSYEKL. The CDR3 is 13 amino acids. V lost 1 base to trimming and J lost 5 bases, with 7 bases between them. CDR3 DNA: TGCGCCAGCAGCCAAGGTGTTGTAGATACGCAGTATTTT. It yields the protein CASSQGVVDTQYF.

With regard to this clone: Other nucleotide sequences in the sample specify the same CDR3. The chain links TRBV19 to TRBJ1-2; D remains unclear. The ends were cut back, 5 bases at V and 5 bases at J, with 3 bases in the middle. This CDR3 has 10 residues. Germline lookup yields CDR1 LNHDA and CDR2 SQIVND (reference sequence). CDR3: CASSSYGYTF. CDR3 DNA sequence: TGTGCCAGTAGTTCTTATGGCTACACCTTC.

The V call is TRBV4-2, the J call TRBJ2-5, with TRBD2 matching 8 bases. Germline lookup yields CDR1 LGHNA and CDR2 YNFKEQ. Trimming at V came to 0 bases and at J to 2 bases, leaving 11 bases not matched to a gene. CDR3 length: 18 residues. CDR3 loop: CASSQEWREVHPQETQYF. CDR3 nucleotides: TGTGCCAGCAGCCAAGAATGGCGGGAGGTCCACCCACAAGAGACCCAGTACTTC.

The J gene is TRBJ1-4, the V gene TRBV5-1, with D hard to call. The CDR3 has 14 amino acids. V was shortened by 4 bases and J by 7 bases, with 14 bases between the two germline ends. Germline V lookup: CDR1 SGHRS, CDR2 YFSETQ. CDR3 DNA sequence: TGCGCCAGCAGCAGGACGGCTGAGCGTGAAAAACTGTTTTTT. This translates into CASSRTAEREKLFF.

V is TRBV5-1 and J is TRBJ2-3, with 9 bases aligning to TRBD2. V was clipped by 5 bases and J by 0 bases; unmatched bases: 4. Per germline, CDR1 SGHRS and CDR2 YFSETQ. CDR3 size: 15 residues. The CDR3 reads CASRDTSGSTDTQYF. In DNA, the CDR3 is TGCGCCAGCAGGGACACTAGCGGGAGCACAGATACGCAGTATTTT.

The chain joins TRBV7-8 to TRBJ2-1; 7 nucleotides align to TRBD2. Germline V gene lookup returns CDR1 SGHVS and CDR2 FQNEAQ. Trimming cost V 2 bases and J 5 bases; bases outside gene matches: 9. The CDR3 has 16 residues. CDR3 sequence: CASSLRASGIDNEQFF. DNA of the CDR3: TGTGCCAGCAGCTTAAGGGCCAGCGGGATAGACAATGAGCAGTTCTTC.